This T cell receptor beta chain was found in a study of shared clonotypes between healthy human individuals. The CDR3 sequence is 13 residues long. V gave up 5 bases and J gave up 7 bases; unmatched junction bases: 4. CDR1 is ENHRY and CDR2 is SYGVKD in the germline V gene. Measured with immunoSEQ multiplex PCR; TCRdb has only the in-frame clones, and not every one. The table lists some 1,600,000 clones, around 98% of them singletons. This sequence joins TRBV10-3 and TRBJ2-1; 8 bases line up with TRBD1. Sequenced input: naive CD4+ T cells sorted from blood. Described subset: CD45RA+ positively selected. This receptor was taken from a young man in good health. CDR3 sequence (DNA): TGTGCCATCAGTTCGGACAGGGCGAATGAGCAGTTCTTC. It encodes CAISSDRANEQFF.